Detailed here is one T cell receptor (beta chain). The second PCR ran about 6 to 12 cycles with a sample-barcoded 5' primer and J-beta primers. A template-switch adaptor with 12 random nucleotides tagged each cDNA molecule. TCRdb analysed the 5' RACE reads with MiXCR anew, one entry per CDR3 protein. The table records around 1,900,000 distinct CDR3 sequences, roughly two fifths of them present only once. These data originate in a study of blood T cells in healthy people across ages. They isolated at least 6 million PBMCs from each sample. V shed 5 bases, J shed 0 bases, and the junction held 5 bases outside the gene matches. This CDR3 comprises 16 residues. The germline V gene has CDR1 SGHTA and CDR2 FQGNSA.

The material sequenced was blood. The clonotype was recovered from a human donor in good health. This rearrangement joins TRBV7-2 to TRBJ2-1; 9 bases match TRBD2. The CDR3 loop reads CASSRAGGSSYNEQFF. The CDR3, as DNA: TGTGCCAGCAGCCGAGCGGGGGGAAGCTCCTACAATGAGCAGTTCTTC. The whole variable domain, remainder taken from reference TRBV7-2 and TRBJ2-1, is GAGVSQSPSNKVTEKGKDVELRCDPISGHTALYWYRQSLGQGLEFLIYFQGNSAPDKSGLPSDRFSAERTGGSVSTLTIQRTQQEDSAVYLCASSRAGGSSYNEQFFGPGTRLTVL.